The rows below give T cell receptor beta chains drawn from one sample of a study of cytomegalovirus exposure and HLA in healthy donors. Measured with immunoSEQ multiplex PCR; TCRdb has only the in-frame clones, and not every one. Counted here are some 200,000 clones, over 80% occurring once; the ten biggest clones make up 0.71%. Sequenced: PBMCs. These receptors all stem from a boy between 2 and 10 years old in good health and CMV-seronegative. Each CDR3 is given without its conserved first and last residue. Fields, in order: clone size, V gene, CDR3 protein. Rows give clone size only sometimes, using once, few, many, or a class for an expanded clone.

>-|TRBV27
ASSLGQGDRNEKLF
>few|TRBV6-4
ASRRELNTEAF
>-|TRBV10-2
ASSEGDLGIYEQY
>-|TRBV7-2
ASSRDRGSNQPQH
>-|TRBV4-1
ASSLPSRAGRSGNTIY
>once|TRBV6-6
ASSYPWRGSSGYT
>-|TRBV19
ASTLSSGTYNEQF
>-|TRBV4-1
ASSQELQTRDRRSYEQY
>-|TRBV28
ASSSPSTYEQY
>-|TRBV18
ASSPSRQENTGELF
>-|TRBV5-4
ASRDRASYGYT
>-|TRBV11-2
ASAGGTSGANVLT
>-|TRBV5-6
ASSLGTGPHNEQF